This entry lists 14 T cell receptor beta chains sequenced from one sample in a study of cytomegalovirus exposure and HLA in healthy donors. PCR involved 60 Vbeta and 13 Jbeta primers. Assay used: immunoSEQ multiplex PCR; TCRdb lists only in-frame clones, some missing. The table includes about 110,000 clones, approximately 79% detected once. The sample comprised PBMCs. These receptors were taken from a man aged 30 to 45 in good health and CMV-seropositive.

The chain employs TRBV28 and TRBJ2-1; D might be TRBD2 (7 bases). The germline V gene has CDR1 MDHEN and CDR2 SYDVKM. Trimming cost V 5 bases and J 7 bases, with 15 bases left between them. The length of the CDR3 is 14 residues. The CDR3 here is CASSGARGGNEQFF. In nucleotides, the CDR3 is TGTGCCAGCAGTGGGGCCAGGGGAGGGAATGAGCAGTTCTTC.

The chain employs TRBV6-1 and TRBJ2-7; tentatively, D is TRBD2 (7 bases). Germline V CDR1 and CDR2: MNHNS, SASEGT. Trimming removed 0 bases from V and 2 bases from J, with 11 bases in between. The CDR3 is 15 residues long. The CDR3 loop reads CASSEAPGGPYEQYF. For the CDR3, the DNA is TGTGCCAGCAGTGAAGCTCCGGGGGGCCCCTACGAGCAGTACTTC.

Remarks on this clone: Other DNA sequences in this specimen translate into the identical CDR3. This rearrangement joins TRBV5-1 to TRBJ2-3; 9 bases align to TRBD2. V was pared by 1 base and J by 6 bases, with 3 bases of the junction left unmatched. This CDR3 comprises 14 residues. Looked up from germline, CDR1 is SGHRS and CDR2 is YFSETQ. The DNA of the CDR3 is TGCGCCAGCAGCTTGAGCCTAGCGGGGGATACGCAGTATTTT. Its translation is CASSLSLAGDTQYF.

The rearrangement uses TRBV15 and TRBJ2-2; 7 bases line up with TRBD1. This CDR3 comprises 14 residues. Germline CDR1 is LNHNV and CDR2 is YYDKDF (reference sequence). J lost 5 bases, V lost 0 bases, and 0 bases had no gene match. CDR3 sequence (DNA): TGTGCCACCAGCAGAGACAGGGGGACCGGGGAGCTGTTTTTT. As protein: CATSRDRGTGELFF.

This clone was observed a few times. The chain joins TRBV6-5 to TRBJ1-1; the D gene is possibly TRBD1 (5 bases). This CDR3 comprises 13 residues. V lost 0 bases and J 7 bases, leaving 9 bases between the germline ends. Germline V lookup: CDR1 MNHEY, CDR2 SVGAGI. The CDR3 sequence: CASSYSRGGEAFF. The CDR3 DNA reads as TGTGCCAGCAGTTACTCTAGGGGCGGTGAAGCTTTCTTT.

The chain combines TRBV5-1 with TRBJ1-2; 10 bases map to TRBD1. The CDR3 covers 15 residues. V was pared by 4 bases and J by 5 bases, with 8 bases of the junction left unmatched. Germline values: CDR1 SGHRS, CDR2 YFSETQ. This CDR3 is CASSPGQGQRYGYTF. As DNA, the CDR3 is TGCGCCAGCAGCCCGGGACAGGGGCAGCGGTATGGCTACACCTTC.

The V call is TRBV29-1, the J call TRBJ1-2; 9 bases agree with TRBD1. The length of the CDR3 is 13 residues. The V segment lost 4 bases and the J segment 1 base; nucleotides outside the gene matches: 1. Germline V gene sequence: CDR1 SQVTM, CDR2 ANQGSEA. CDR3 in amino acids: CSVGGQGNYGYTF. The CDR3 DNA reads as TGCAGCGTTGGGGGACAGGGTAACTATGGCTACACCTTC.

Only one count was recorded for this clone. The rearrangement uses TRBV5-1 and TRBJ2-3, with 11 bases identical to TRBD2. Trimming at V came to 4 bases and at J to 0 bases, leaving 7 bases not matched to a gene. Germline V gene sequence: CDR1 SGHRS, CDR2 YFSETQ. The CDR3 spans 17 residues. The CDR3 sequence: CASSTRTSGGSTDTQYF. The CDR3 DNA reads TGCGCCAGCAGCACCCGAACTAGCGGGGGTAGCACAGATACGCAGTATTTT.

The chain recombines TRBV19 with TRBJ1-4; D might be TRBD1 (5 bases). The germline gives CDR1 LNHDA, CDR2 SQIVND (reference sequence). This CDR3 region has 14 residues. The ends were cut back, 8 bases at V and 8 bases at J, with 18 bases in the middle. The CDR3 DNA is TGTGCCAGTGCCACAGGCCCACATGAAGAAAAACTGTTTTTT. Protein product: CASATGPHEEKLFF.

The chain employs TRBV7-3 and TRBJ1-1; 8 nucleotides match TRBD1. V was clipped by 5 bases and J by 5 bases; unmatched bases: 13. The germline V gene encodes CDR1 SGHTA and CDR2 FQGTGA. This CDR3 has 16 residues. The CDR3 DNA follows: TGTGCCAGCAGCCCAGACGCTCAGGGGGCAGGGACTGAAGCTTTCTTT. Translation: CASSPDAQGAGTEAFF. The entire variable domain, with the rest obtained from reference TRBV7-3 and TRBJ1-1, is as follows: GAGVSQTPSNKVTEKGKYVELRCDPISGHTALYWYRQSLGQGPEFLIYFQGTGAADDSGLPNDRFFAVRPEGSVSTLKIQRTERGDSAVYLCASSPDAQGAGTEAFFGQGTRLTVV.

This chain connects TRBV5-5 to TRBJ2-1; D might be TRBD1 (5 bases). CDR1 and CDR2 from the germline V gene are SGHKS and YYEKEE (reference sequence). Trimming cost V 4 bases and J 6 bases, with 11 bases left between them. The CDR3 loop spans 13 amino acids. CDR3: CASSPDSGNEQFF. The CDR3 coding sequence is TGTGCCAGCAGCCCTGACAGTGGCAATGAGCAGTTCTTC.

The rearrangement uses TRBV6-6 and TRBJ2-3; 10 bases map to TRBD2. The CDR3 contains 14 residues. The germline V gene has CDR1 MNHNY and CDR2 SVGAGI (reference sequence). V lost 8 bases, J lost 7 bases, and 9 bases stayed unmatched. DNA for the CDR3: TGTGCCAGCGGCGGGCTAGCGGGGGTTTATACGCAGTATTTT. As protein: CASGGLAGVYTQYF.

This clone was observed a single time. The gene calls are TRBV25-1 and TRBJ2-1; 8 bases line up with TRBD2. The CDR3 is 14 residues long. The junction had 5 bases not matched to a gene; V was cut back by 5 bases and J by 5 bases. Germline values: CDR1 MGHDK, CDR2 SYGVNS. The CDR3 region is CASSFSGGNNEQFF. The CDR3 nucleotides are TGTGCCAGCAGTTTCAGCGGGGGCAACAATGAGCAGTTCTTC.

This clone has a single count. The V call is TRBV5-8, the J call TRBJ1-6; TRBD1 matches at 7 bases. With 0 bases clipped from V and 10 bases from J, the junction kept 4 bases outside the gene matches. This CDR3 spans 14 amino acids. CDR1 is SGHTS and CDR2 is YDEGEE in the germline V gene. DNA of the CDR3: TGTGCCAGCAGCTTGGACAGGGGAGACTCACCCCTCCACTTT. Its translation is CASSLDRGDSPLHF.